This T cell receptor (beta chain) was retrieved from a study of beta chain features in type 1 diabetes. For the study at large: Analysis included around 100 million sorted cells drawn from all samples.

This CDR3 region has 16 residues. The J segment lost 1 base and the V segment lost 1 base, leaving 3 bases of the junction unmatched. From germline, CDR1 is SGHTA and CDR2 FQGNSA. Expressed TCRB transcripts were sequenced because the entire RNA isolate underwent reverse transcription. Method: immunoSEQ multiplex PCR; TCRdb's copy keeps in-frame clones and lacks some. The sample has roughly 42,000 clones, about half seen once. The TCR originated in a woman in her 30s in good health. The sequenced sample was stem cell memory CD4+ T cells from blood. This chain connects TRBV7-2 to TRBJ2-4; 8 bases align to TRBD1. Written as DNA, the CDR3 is TGTGCCAGCAGCTTAGAGACAGGGGCGGCCAAAAACATTCAGTACTTC. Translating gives CASSLETGAAKNIQYF.